The 13 T cell receptor beta chains below were found in one sample sequenced in a study of blood T cells in healthy people across ages. Sample-barcoded 5' priming and a J-beta primer mix drove a second PCR of about 6 to 12 cycles. One entry per CDR3 protein, called by TCRdb with MiXCR from the 5' RACE reads. The repertoire includes 1.6 million or so distinct CDR3 sequences, about 35% of them detected once, and around 11% sits in the top ten. Source material: blood. All receptors come from a woman aged 25 to 39 in good health.

In this sample, this clonotype turned up many times. V gene TRBV11-2 combines with J gene TRBJ1-5; TRBD1 matches at 7 bases. V shed 5 bases and J 4 bases; nucleotides not matched to a gene: 5. Germline V gives CDR1 SGHAT, CDR2 FQNNGV. This CDR3 contains 14 residues. The chain's CDR3 is CASSRDRVNQPQHF. DNA for the CDR3: TGTGCCAGCAGCCGCGACAGGGTTAATCAGCCCCAGCATTTT.

Concerning this clonotype: The germline gene is not matched at one end of the junction; a read error may be the cause. The chain employs TRBV24-1 and TRBJ2-5; the match to TRBD1 covers 7 bases. The CDR3 spans 16 residues. Per the germline V gene, CDR1 is KGHDR and CDR2 is SFDVKD. CDR3 residues: CATSDSSGTDQETQYF. CDR3 coding DNA: TGTGCCACTAGTGATTCCTCCGGGACAGACCAAGAGACCCAGTACTTC.

CDR3 sequence (DNA): TGTGCCAGCAGGGGACTAGCGGAGACCTCCTCCTACGAGCAGTACTTC. It is translated as CASRGLAETSSYEQYF. V is TRBV6-1 and J is TRBJ2-7, with TRBD2 matching 11 bases. There are 16 residues in the CDR3. V dropped 6 bases and J dropped 0; count of bases not matched to a gene: 7. Germline CDR1 is MNHNS and CDR2 is SASEGT.

About this clonotype itself: A much larger clone lies one base from this, so it may be a read error. This CDR3 is CASSRDRGYGHTF. The CDR3 DNA follows: TGTGCCAGCAGCCGCGACAGGGGGTATGGCCACACCTTC. This sequence joins TRBV7-2 and TRBJ1-2; 9 bases map to TRBD1. The CDR3 totals 13 residues. Germline V lookup: CDR1 SGHTA, CDR2 FQGNSA.

Comment on this clonotype: The junction differs from germline at one of its ends, possibly a read error. The rearrangement joins TRBV25-1 to TRBJ1-4, with 8 nucleotides matching TRBD1. Looked up from germline, CDR1 is MGHDK and CDR2 is SYGVNS. CDR3 length: 14 amino acids. The CDR3 loop is CASKDRAENDKLFF. CDR3 nucleotides: TGTGCCAGCAAGGACAGGGCTGAAAATGATAAACTGTTTTTT.

The gene calls are TRBV5-1 and TRBJ2-3; TRBD1 is a possible D gene (6 bases). The CDR3 has 15 residues. The germline V gene has CDR1 SGHRS and CDR2 YFSETQ. The V end lost 3 bases, the J end lost 2 bases, and 13 bases lay between the germline ends. The CDR3 sequence is CASSYRTVHTDTQYF. As DNA, the CDR3 is TGCGCCAGCAGCTACCGGACAGTGCACACAGATACGCAGTATTTT.

The chain carries TRBV27 and TRBJ1-2, with 9 bases lining up with TRBD1. The V segment lost 3 bases and the J segment 1 base; nucleotides outside the gene matches: 9. This CDR3 has 17 amino acids. Germline lookup yields CDR1 MNHEY and CDR2 SMNVEV (reference sequence). The DNA for the CDR3 is TGTGCCAGCAGTTTTAGGCCCGGGGGACAGGGTAACTATGGCTACACCTTC. It encodes CASSFRPGGQGNYGYTF.

The V and J genes are TRBV28 and TRBJ2-3, with 9 bases aligning to TRBD1. The J segment lost 2 bases and the V segment lost 5 bases, leaving 5 bases of the junction unmatched. The CDR3 contains 15 residues. Per germline, CDR1 MDHEN and CDR2 SYDVKM. CDR3 nucleotide sequence: TGTGCCAGCAGTGGACAGGGGCTCCTCACAGATACGCAGTATTTT. Translated: CASSGQGLLTDTQYF.

The rearrangement links TRBV4-1 to TRBJ2-7, with no clear D. The germline gives CDR1 MGHRA, CDR2 YSYEKL. Trimming shortened V by 1 base and J by 7 bases, and 11 bases separated the two germline ends. The CDR3 has 13 residues. The CDR3 sequence: CASSQGEPLEQYF. CDR3 bases: TGCGCCAGCAGCCAAGGCGAACCGCTAGAGCAGTACTTC.

The chain uses TRBV28 and TRBJ2-7; no clear D. This CDR3 contains 12 residues. Trimming removed 5 bases from V and 5 bases from J, with 10 bases in between. Germline-derived CDR1 and CDR2 are MDHEN and SYDVKM. The DNA of the CDR3 is TGTGCCAGCAGTACCTCTCTCCACGAGCAGTACTTC. Its translation is CASSTSLHEQYF. The full variable domain, completed using reference TRBV28 and TRBJ2-7, is DVKVTQSSRYLVKRTGEKVFLECVQDMDHENMFWYRQDPGLGLRLIYFSYDVKMKEKGDIPEGYSVSREKKERFSLILESASTNQTSMYLCASSTSLHEQYFGPGTRLTVT.

J is TRBJ2-7 and V is TRBV20-1; 9 bases agree with TRBD2. The germline gives CDR1 DFQATT, CDR2 SNEGSKA (reference sequence). J lost 12 bases, V lost 0 bases, and 9 bases had no gene match. The CDR3 is 13 amino acids. CDR3 sequence (DNA): TGCAGTGCTAGAGATGGTAGCGGGGGCCCTGCGTACTTC. This codes for CSARDGSGGPAYF.

This chain links TRBV30 with TRBJ2-5; D is unresolved. Germline V gives CDR1 GTSNPN, CDR2 SVGIG (reference sequence). This CDR3 is built from 11 residues. V lost 8 bases and J 11 bases, leaving 18 bases between the germline ends. In nucleotides, the CDR3 is TGTGCCGGGGTTGTATGGAATGAGCAGTACTTC. Protein: CAGVVWNEQYF.

With regard to this clonotype: A much bigger clone sits one base away, suggesting this may be a read error. V is TRBV29-1 and J is TRBJ1-1; no clear D. Germline values: CDR1 SQVTM, CDR2 ANQGSEA. This CDR3 region has 11 residues. The CDR3 region is CGEGESTEAFF. The CDR3 nucleotides read TGCGGCGAGGGAGAGAGCACTGAAGCTTTCTTT.